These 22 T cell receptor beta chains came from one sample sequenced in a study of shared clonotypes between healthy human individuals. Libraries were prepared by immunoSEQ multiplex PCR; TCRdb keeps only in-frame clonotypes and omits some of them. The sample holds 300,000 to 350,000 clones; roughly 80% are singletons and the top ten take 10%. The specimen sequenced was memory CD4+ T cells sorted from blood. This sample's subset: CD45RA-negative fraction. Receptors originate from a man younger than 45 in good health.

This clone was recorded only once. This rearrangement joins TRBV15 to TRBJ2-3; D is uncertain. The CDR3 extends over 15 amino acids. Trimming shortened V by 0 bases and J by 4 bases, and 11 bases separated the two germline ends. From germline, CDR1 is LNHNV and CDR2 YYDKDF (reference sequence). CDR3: CATSREQPGADTQYF. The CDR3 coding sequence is TGTGCCACCAGCAGAGAGCAGCCTGGGGCAGATACGCAGTATTTT.

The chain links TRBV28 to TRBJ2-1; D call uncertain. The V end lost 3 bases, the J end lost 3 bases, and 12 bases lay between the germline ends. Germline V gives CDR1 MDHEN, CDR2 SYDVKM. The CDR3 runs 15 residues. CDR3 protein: CASSLTLDDYNEQFF. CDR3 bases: TGTGCCAGCAGTTTGACACTCGACGACTACAATGAGCAGTTCTTC.

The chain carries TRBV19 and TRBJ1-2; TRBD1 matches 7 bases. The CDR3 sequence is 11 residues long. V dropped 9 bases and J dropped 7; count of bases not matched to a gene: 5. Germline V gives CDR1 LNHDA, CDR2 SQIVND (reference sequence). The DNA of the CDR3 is TGTGCCAGCGGACAGGCGCTTGGCTACACCTTC. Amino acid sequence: CASGQALGYTF.

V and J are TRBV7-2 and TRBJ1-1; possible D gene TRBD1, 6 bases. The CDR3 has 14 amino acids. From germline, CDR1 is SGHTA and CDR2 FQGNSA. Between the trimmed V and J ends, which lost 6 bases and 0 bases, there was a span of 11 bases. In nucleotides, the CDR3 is TGTGCCAGCAGTTTTGGGGGCGTGAACACTGAAGCTTTCTTT. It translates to CASSFGGVNTEAFF.

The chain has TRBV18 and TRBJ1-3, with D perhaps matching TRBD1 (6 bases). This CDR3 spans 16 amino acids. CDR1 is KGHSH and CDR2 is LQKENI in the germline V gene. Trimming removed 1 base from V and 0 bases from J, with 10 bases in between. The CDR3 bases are TGTGCCAGCTCACCACAGACAGGAAGCTCTGGAAACACCATATATTTT. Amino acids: CASSPQTGSSGNTIYF.

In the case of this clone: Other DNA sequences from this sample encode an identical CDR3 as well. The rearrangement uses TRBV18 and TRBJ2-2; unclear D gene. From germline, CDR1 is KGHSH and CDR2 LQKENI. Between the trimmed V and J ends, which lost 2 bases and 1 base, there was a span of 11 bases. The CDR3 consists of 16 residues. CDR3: CASSPTSGLNTGELFF. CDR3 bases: TGTGCCAGCTCACCAACCTCTGGTTTGAACACCGGGGAGCTGTTTTTT.

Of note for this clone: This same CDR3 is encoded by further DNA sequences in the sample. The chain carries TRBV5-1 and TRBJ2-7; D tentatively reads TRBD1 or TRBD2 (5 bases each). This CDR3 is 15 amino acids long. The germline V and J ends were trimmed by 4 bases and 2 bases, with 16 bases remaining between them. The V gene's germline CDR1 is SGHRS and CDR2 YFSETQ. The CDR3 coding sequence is TGCGCCAGCAGCACAGGACATTTGGGGGCCTACGAGCAGTACTTC. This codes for CASSTGHLGAYEQYF.

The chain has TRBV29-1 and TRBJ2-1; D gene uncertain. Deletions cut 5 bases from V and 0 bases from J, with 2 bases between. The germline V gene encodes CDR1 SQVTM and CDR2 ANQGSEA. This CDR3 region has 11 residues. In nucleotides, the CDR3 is TGCAGCGTTAGCTCCTACAATGAGCAGTTCTTC. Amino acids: CSVSSYNEQFF.

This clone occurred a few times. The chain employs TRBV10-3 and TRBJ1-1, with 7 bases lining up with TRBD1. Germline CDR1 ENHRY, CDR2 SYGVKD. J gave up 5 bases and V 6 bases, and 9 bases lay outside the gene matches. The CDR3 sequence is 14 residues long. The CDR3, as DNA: TGTGCCATCAGCGGGGTCAGGGGGGGAACTGAAGCTTTCTTT. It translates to CAISGVRGGTEAFF.

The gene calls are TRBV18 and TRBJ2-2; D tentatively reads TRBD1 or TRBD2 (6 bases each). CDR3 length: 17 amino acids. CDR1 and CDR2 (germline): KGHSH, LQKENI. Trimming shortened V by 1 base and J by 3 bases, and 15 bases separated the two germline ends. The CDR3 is CASSPRGKGGDTGELFF. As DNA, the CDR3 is TGTGCCAGCTCACCACGCGGGAAAGGGGGTGACACCGGGGAGCTGTTTTTT. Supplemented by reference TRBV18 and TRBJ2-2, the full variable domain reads NAGVMQNPRHLVRRRGQEARLRCSPMKGHSHVYWYRQLPEEGLKFMVYLQKENIIDESGMPKERFSAEFPKEGPSILRIQQVVRGDSAAYFCASSPRGKGGDTGELFFGEGSRLTVL.

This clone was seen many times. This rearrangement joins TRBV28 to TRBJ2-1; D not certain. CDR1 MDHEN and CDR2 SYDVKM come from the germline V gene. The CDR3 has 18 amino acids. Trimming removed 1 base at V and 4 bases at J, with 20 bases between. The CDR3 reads CASSLFAEGFHPYNEQFF. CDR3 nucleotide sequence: TGTGCCAGCAGTTTATTCGCTGAAGGGTTTCACCCTTACAATGAGCAGTTCTTC.

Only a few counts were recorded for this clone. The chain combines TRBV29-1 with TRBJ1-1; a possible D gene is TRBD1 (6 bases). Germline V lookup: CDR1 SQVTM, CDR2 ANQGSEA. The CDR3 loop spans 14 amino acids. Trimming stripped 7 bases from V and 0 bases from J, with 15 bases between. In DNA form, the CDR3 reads TGCAGCGGAGCTGTTGGACAGATGAACACTGAAGCTTTCTTT. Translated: CSGAVGQMNTEAFF.

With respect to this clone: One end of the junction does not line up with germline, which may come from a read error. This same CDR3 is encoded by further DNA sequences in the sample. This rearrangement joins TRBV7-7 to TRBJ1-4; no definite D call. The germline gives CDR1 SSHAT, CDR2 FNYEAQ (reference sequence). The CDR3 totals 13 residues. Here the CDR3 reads CASSLDRDEKLFF. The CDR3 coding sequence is TGTGCCAGCAGTTTAGACCGAGATGAAAAACTGTTTTTT.

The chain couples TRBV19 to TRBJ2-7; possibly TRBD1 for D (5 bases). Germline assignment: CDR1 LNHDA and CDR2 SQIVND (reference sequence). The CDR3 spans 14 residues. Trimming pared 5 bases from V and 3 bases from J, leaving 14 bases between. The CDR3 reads CASSLKGRDYEQYF. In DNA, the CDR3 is TGTGCCAGTAGTTTAAAGGGCAGGGACTACGAGCAGTACTTC.

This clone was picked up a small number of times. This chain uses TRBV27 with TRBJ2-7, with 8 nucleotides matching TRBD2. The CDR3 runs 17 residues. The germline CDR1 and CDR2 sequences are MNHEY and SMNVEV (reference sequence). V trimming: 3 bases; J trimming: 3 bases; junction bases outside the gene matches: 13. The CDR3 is CASSFPLWSGRLYEQYF. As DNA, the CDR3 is TGTGCCAGCAGTTTTCCCCTGTGGAGCGGGAGACTCTACGAGCAGTACTTC.

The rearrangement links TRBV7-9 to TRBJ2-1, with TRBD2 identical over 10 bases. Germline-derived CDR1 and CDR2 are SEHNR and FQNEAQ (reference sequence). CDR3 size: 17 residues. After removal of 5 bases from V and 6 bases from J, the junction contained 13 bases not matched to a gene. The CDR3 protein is CASSQGALAGVGNEQFF. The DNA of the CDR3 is TGTGCCAGCAGCCAAGGGGCGCTAGCGGGAGTCGGCAATGAGCAGTTCTTC. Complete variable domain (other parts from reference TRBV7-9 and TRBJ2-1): DTGVSQNPRHKITKRGQNVTFRCDPISEHNRLYWYRQTLGQGPEFLTYFQNEAQLEKSRLLSDRFSAERPKGSFSTLEIQRTEQGDSAMYLCASSQGALAGVGNEQFFGPGTRLTVL.

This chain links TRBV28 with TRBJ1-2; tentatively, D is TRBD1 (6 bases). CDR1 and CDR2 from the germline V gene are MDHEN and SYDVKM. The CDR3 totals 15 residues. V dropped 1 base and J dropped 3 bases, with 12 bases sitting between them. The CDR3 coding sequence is TGTGCCAGCAGTTTATATACGGGGGGCGACTATGGCTACACCTTC. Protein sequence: CASSLYTGGDYGYTF.

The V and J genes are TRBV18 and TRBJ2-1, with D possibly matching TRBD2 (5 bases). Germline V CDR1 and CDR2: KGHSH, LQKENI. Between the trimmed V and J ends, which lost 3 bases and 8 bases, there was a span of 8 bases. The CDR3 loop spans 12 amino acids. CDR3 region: CASSPFGDEQFF. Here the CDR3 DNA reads TGTGCCAGCTCACCCTTCGGGGATGAGCAGTTCTTC.

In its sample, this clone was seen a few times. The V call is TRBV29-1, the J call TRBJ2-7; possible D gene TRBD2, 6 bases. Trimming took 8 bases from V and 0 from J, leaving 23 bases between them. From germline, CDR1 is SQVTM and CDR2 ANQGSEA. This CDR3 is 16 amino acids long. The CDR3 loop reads CSCRRALGADSYEQYF. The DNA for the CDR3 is TGCAGCTGCCGGAGGGCCCTAGGAGCCGACTCCTACGAGCAGTACTTC.

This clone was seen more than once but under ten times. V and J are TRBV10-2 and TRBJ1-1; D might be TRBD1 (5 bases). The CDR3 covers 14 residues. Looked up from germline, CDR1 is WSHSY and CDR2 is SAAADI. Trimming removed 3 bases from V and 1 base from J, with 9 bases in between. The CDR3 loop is CASSDGHTNTEAFF. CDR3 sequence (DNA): TGCGCCAGCAGTGACGGACATACGAACACTGAAGCTTTCTTT.

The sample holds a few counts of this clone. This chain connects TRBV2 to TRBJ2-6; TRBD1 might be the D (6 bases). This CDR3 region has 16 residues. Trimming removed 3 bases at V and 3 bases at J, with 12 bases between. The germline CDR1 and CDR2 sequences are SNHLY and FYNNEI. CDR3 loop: CASSENRDIGANVLTF. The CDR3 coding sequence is TGTGCCAGCAGTGAGAACCGGGACATTGGGGCCAACGTCCTGACTTTC.

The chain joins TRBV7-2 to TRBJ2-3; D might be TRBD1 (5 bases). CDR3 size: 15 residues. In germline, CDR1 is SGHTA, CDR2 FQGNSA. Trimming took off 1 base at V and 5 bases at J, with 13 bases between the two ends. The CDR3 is CASSLVGRVGDTQYF. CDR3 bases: TGTGCCAGCAGCTTAGTCGGCAGGGTTGGAGATACGCAGTATTTT.